Listed below are T cell receptor beta chains from one sample, sequenced in a study of shared T cell receptors in the human thymus. Sequencing used immunoSEQ multiplex PCR; TCRdb keeps in-frame clones, though not all of them. The sample lists almost 550,000 clones, more than 75% occurring once. These same data were also listed under a study on human thymus T cells.

The specimen was thymocytes. The receptors derive from a boy in the first two years of life with a congenital heart defect. The CDR3 runs from the conserved cysteine through the conserved F or W. The order of the fields is D gene, V gene, CDR3 protein. A D gene is named only where the DNA matches it firmly.

d_gene: TRBD1
v_gene: TRBV11-2
CDR3aa: CASSSQGAGETQYF

d_gene: NA
v_gene: TRBV14
CDR3aa: CASSQGGETEAFF

d_gene: TRBD1
v_gene: TRBV10-2
CDR3aa: CASSESDRGQNTGELFF

d_gene: TRBD1
v_gene: TRBV28
CDR3aa: CASSLPVGQGRGETQYF

d_gene: TRBD1
v_gene: TRBV28
CDR3aa: CASSFRGRGQDTQYF

d_gene: NA
v_gene: TRBV11-1
CDR3aa: CASSLTGDTRSYEQYF

d_gene: TRBD2
v_gene: TRBV7-9
CDR3aa: CASSPLAGITDTQYF

d_gene: TRBD1
v_gene: TRBV7-9
CDR3aa: CASSGTGQETQYF

d_gene: NA
v_gene: TRBV5-8
CDR3aa: CASSPSRSGSGNTIYF

d_gene: TRBD1
v_gene: TRBV25-1
CDR3aa: CASSELGTGIYEQYF

d_gene: NA
v_gene: TRBV27
CDR3aa: CASSNQDSYEQYF

d_gene: NA
v_gene: TRBV7-9
CDR3aa: CASALGQVIDEKLFF

d_gene: NA
v_gene: TRBV6-5
CDR3aa: CASSYSSGQPQHF

d_gene: NA
v_gene: TRBV25-1
CDR3aa: CASSRVGQPQHF

d_gene: TRBD1
v_gene: TRBV29-1
CDR3aa: CSVVDRGKITEAFF

d_gene: TRBD1
v_gene: TRBV27
CDR3aa: CASSALHRGDTEAFF

d_gene: NA
v_gene: TRBV25-1
CDR3aa: CATSSENSYEQYF

d_gene: NA
v_gene: TRBV27
CDR3aa: CASKPGTGGYQPQHF

d_gene: TRBD2
v_gene: TRBV5-6
CDR3aa: CASRFGTSGRAGYNEQFF

d_gene: NA
v_gene: TRBV28
CDR3aa: CASSLSPRAGYEQYF

d_gene: TRBD1
v_gene: TRBV19
CDR3aa: CASSPRRDSEIHEQFF

d_gene: NA
v_gene: TRBV7-2
CDR3aa: CASSPRTAQAVAAPYEQYF

d_gene: TRBD2
v_gene: TRBV4-2
CDR3aa: CASSQDGTSGFGPQQFF

d_gene: TRBD2
v_gene: TRBV4-1
CDR3aa: CASSQTSASSYNEQFF

d_gene: TRBD2
v_gene: TRBV29-1
CDR3aa: CSVELWSGRAEETQYF

d_gene: NA
v_gene: TRBV6-1
CDR3aa: CASSGPRSLGELFF

d_gene: TRBD2
v_gene: TRBV15
CDR3aa: CATSRDLRWGLAPSYEQYF

d_gene: TRBD1
v_gene: TRBV7-6
CDR3aa: CASSSSDRATGELFF

d_gene: NA
v_gene: TRBV30
CDR3aa: CAWSVHAVGGRFGEQYF

d_gene: TRBD1
v_gene: TRBV15
CDR3aa: CATRPGVGDRRPRGFYEQYF

d_gene: NA
v_gene: TRBV4-2
CDR3aa: CASSQDRTGFLANQPQHF

d_gene: TRBD2
v_gene: TRBV15
CDR3aa: CATSRDRASGIHNEQFF

d_gene: TRBD1
v_gene: TRBV5-4
CDR3aa: CAPRAPTGGNNEQFF

d_gene: NA
v_gene: TRBV4-3
CDR3aa: CASSQDLRANDEQYF

d_gene: TRBD2
v_gene: TRBV6-1
CDR3aa: CASSENPGTSARIYEQYF